This T cell receptor (beta chain) was sequenced in a study of T cell repertoires in cytomegalovirus infection. In the study overall: Matching HLA type and CMV infection were both indicated by public TCR beta signatures.

Notes on the study in general: Dominating the ex vivo response were HLA-C-restricted CMV-specific TCR beta clonotypes.

Germline V CDR1 and CDR2: PRHDT, FYEKMQ (reference sequence). The ends were cut back, 5 bases at V and 5 bases at J, with 12 bases in the middle. The CDR3 sequence is 14 residues long. A word on this clonotype: The antigen is unknown.

A single record per CDR3 protein comes from TCRdb applying MiXCR to the reads. The data show hundreds of thousands of distinct CDR3 sequences, approximately 32% seen once. This receptor was obtained from a human donor in good health (CMV status not recorded). Some clones in this sample may be carry-over from other donors' samples. The sample in question was cultured CD8+ T cells from PBMCs, obtained from culture after CMV antigen stimulation. V usage is TRBV13 and J usage is TRBJ1-4; D gene unclear. CDR3 DNA: TGTGCCAGCAGCCTCCGGGAAAGGAATGAAAAACTGTTTTTT. Encoded protein: CASSLRERNEKLFF. The full variable domain, rest sourced from reference TRBV13 and TRBJ1-4, is AAGVIQSPRHLIKEKRETATLKCYPIPRHDTVYWYQQGPGQDPQFLISFYEKMQSDKGSIPDRFSAQQFSDYHSELNMSSLELGDSALYFCASSLRERNEKLFFGSGTQLSVL.